Shown below are 29 T cell receptor beta chains from a single sample sequenced in a study of cytomegalovirus exposure and HLA in healthy donors. Assay used: immunoSEQ multiplex PCR; TCRdb lists only in-frame clones, some missing. Here the sample spans some 130,000 clones, almost 85% being singletons. The sequencing sample was made of PBMCs. The receptors were sampled from a man aged 25 to 45 in good health and CMV-seropositive.

V usage is TRBV19 and J usage is TRBJ1-6; 9 bases agree with TRBD1. The CDR3 has 14 amino acids. The V and J ends lost 10 bases and 8 bases, in that order; junction bases with no gene match: 9. Germline CDR1 LNHDA, CDR2 SQIVND (reference sequence). This CDR3 is CATQTGGADSPLHF. For the CDR3, the DNA is TGTGCCACCCAAACAGGGGGCGCGGATTCACCCCTCCACTTT.

The genes are TRBV12-5 and TRBJ1-1; D is possibly TRBD1 (5 bases). CDR3 length: 14 residues. CDR1 and CDR2 (germline): LGHNT, FRNRAP. Trimming took 3 bases from V and 2 from J, leaving 10 bases between them. CDR3 DNA sequence: TGTGCTAGTGGTTTACCAGGGACTAACACTGAAGCTTTCTTT. This gives the protein CASGLPGTNTEAFF.

The chain couples TRBV7-2 to TRBJ2-1, with TRBD2 matching 9 bases. The germline V gene has CDR1 SGHTA and CDR2 FQGNSA. This CDR3 spans 17 amino acids. Trimming cost V 2 bases and J 7 bases; bases outside gene matches: 12. The CDR3 protein is CASSLLLGGGAMNEQFF. The CDR3 DNA sequence: TGTGCCAGCAGCTTACTGCTGGGCGGGGGGGCCATGAATGAGCAGTTCTTC.

The chain combines TRBV5-1 with TRBJ2-7, with D possibly being TRBD2 (6 bases). The CDR3 sequence is 15 residues long. Trimming removed 3 bases from V and 3 bases from J, with 16 bases in between. CDR1 is SGHRS, CDR2 YFSETQ, per germline. CDR3 coding DNA: TGCGCCAGCAGCTCGGGGCAGGGAGGAAGCTACGAGCAGTACTTC. As protein: CASSSGQGGSYEQYF.

The genes are TRBV19 and TRBJ1-5, with D possibly TRBD1 on 6 matching bases. CDR3 size: 16 residues. From germline, CDR1 is LNHDA and CDR2 SQIVND (reference sequence). V lost 5 bases, J lost 4 bases, and 18 bases lay in between. The CDR3 sequence is CASSAVPGQRNQPQHF. In nucleotides, the CDR3 is TGTGCCAGTAGTGCCGTCCCGGGACAAAGAAATCAGCCCCAGCATTTT.

This rearrangement joins TRBV9 to TRBJ2-7; 12 bases are shared with TRBD2. CDR3 length equals 16 residues. Per germline, CDR1 SGDLS and CDR2 YYNGEE. Unmatched junction bases numbered 5, after V lost 2 bases and J lost 2 bases. CDR3 residues: CASSVGGLAGPYEQYF. The DNA for the CDR3 is TGTGCCAGCAGCGTGGGGGGACTAGCGGGCCCCTACGAGCAGTACTTC.

This clone was picked up many times. The chain employs TRBV7-6 and TRBJ2-7, with D possibly TRBD1 on 5 matching bases. The CDR3 loop spans 14 amino acids. Germline lookup yields CDR1 SGHVS and CDR2 FNYEAQ. Trimming left V 4 bases short and J 7 bases short, with 17 bases between. The CDR3 here is CASSSSTTGGEQYF. The DNA for the CDR3 is TGTGCCAGCAGCTCGTCCACCACAGGTGGAGAGCAGTACTTC.

In DNA form, the CDR3 reads TGTGCCAGCAGTGGACCCCTCCCGGGTCTAAATGAAAAACTGTTTTTT. It translates to CASSGPLPGLNEKLFF. The gene calls are TRBV25-1 and TRBJ1-4, with D uncertain. The germline V gene encodes CDR1 MGHDK and CDR2 SYGVNS. This CDR3 comprises 16 residues. Trimming removed 4 bases from V and 5 bases from J, with 17 bases in between.

The chain combines TRBV7-2 with TRBJ2-5; tentative D call: TRBD2 (5 bases). This CDR3 region has 16 residues. V lost 1 base to trimming and J lost 2 bases, with 14 bases between them. Germline V gives CDR1 SGHTA, CDR2 FQGNSA. The CDR3 loop is CASSLGEASGQETQYF. As DNA, the CDR3 is TGTGCCAGCAGCTTAGGTGAGGCATCGGGGCAAGAGACCCAGTACTTC.

The chain joins TRBV5-6 to TRBJ1-1; the match to TRBD1 covers 9 bases. The CDR3 contains 15 residues. V shed 2 bases and J 1 base; nucleotides not matched to a gene: 3. CDR1 is SGHDT, CDR2 YYEEEE, per germline. The CDR3 DNA follows: TGTGCCAGCAGCTTCTACAGGGGGCCGAACACTGAAGCTTTCTTT. It codes for CASSFYRGPNTEAFF.

This chain connects TRBV6-6 to TRBJ2-7; 8 nucleotides agree with TRBD2. CDR3 size: 12 residues. The trim removed 10 bases at V and 6 bases at J, leaving 8 bases unmatched. CDR1 and CDR2 from the germline V gene are MNHNY and SVGAGI (reference sequence). The CDR3 DNA reads TGTGCCACCCTAGCGGGTGCGGCCGAGCAGTACTTC. It codes for CATLAGAAEQYF.

This clone was detected a few times. V usage is TRBV30 and J usage is TRBJ1-2; maybe TRBD1 (5 bases). The CDR3 has 15 residues. V shed 1 base and J shed 0 bases, with 12 bases lying between them. The germline CDR1 and CDR2 sequences are GTSNPN and SVGIG (reference sequence). This CDR3 is CAWSGTGRANYGYTF. The CDR3 nucleotides are TGTGCCTGGAGTGGCACAGGCCGAGCTAACTATGGCTACACCTTC.

Details on this clone: Additional DNA sequences in this sample encode the identical CDR3. The gene calls are TRBV9 and TRBJ1-4; TRBD1 aligns across 8 bases. CDR3 size: 14 residues. Germline-derived CDR1 and CDR2 are SGDLS and YYNGEE. The trim removed 5 bases at V and 6 bases at J, leaving 6 bases unmatched. The CDR3 is CASSGQGADEKLFF. CDR3 coding DNA: TGTGCCAGCAGTGGGCAGGGGGCGGATGAAAAACTGTTTTTT. Drawing the rest from reference TRBV9 and TRBJ1-4, the complete variable domain is DSGVTQTPKHLITATGQRVTLRCSPRSGDLSVYWYQQSLDQGLQFLIQYYNGEERAKGNILERFSAQQFPDLHSELNLSSLELGDSALYFCASSGQGADEKLFFGSGTQLSVL.

The chain employs TRBV9 and TRBJ1-2; TRBD1 might be the D (6 bases). The CDR3 sequence is 14 residues long. Trimming took 0 bases from V and 7 from J, leaving 13 bases between them. Germline V lookup: CDR1 SGDLS, CDR2 YYNGEE. CDR3 DNA sequence: TGTGCCAGCAGCGTAGATGTGGGGGCCGGTGGCTACACCTTC. This sequence encodes CASSVDVGAGGYTF.

The V call is TRBV2, the J call TRBJ1-5, with TRBD1 identical over 8 bases. The CDR3 is 13 residues long. Trimming at V came to 8 bases and at J to 4 bases, leaving 4 bases not matched to a gene. Germline V gene data show CDR1 as SNHLY and CDR2 as FYNNEI. In DNA form, the CDR3 reads TGTGCCAGCGACAGGGGACGGAATCAGCCCCAGCATTTT. Its protein product is CASDRGRNQPQHF.

The gene calls are TRBV11-2 and TRBJ2-7; a weak D match, TRBD2 (5 bases). CDR1 is SGHAT and CDR2 is FQNNGV in the germline V gene. The CDR3 runs 13 residues. The V end lost 5 bases, the J end lost 5 bases, and 13 bases lay between the germline ends. Here the CDR3 reads CASSRDRGDEQYF. CDR3 bases: TGTGCCAGCAGCCGAGACCGGGGTGACGAGCAGTACTTC.

The chain combines TRBV7-9 with TRBJ1-2; D remains unclear. This CDR3 region has 18 residues. Deletions cut 2 bases from V and 1 base from J, with 20 bases between. CDR1 is SEHNR, CDR2 FQNEAQ, per germline (reference sequence). CDR3 sequence reads: CASSLPESGRSINYGYTF. The DNA for the CDR3 is TGTGCCAGCAGCTTACCCGAATCGGGGAGGTCGATTAACTATGGCTACACCTTC.

The chain combines TRBV5-1 with TRBJ1-1; D is undetermined. The germline CDR1 and CDR2 sequences are SGHRS and YFSETQ. V lost 0 bases, J lost 6 bases, and 15 bases lay in between. This CDR3 is built from 15 residues. The CDR3, as DNA: TGCGCCAGCAGCTTGGAACTCGGGGATACGGCTGAAGCTTTCTTT. Protein sequence: CASSLELGDTAEAFF.

This clone was observed many times. The chain is built from TRBV5-1 and TRBJ2-1; 11 bases agree with TRBD2. Germline-derived CDR1 and CDR2 are SGHRS and YFSETQ. The V gene end was trimmed by 2 bases and the J gene end by 0 bases; junction bases not matched to a gene: 7. The CDR3 runs to 18 residues. CDR3 region: CASSFYPSGGSSYNEQFF. CDR3 DNA: TGCGCCAGCAGCTTTTACCCTAGCGGGGGGAGCTCCTACAATGAGCAGTTCTTC.

The rearrangement uses TRBV5-6 and TRBJ2-7; 7 bases are shared with TRBD1. Unmatched junction bases numbered 3, after V lost 0 bases and J lost 0 bases. CDR1 is SGHDT and CDR2 is YYEEEE in the germline V gene. This CDR3 has 15 amino acids. CDR3 loop: CASSLGTGHSYEQYF. CDR3 sequence (DNA): TGTGCCAGCAGCTTGGGGACAGGACACTCCTACGAGCAGTACTTC.

The V call is TRBV7-2, the J call TRBJ2-7; 9 bases are shared with TRBD1. CDR1 is SGHTA, CDR2 FQGNSA, per germline. The CDR3 length is 16 residues. J gave up 0 bases and V 0 bases, and 3 bases lay outside the gene matches. The CDR3 region is CASSLAVTGGSYEQYF. CDR3 DNA sequence: TGTGCCAGCAGCTTAGCGGTGACAGGGGGCTCCTACGAGCAGTACTTC.

The J gene is TRBJ2-7, the V gene TRBV18; 7 bases match TRBD2. The CDR3 has 14 residues. Germline V gives CDR1 KGHSH, CDR2 LQKENI. V lost 4 bases, J lost 4 bases, and 7 bases stayed unmatched. Here the CDR3 DNA reads TGTGCCAGCTCACAAGGGAGGGGCAGGTACGAGCAGTACTTC. Its protein product is CASSQGRGRYEQYF.

The J gene is TRBJ2-3, the V gene TRBV5-1, with D possibly being TRBD2 (6 bases). The CDR3 length is 15 residues. Trimming pared 2 bases from V and 2 bases from J, leaving 12 bases between. Germline V gene data show CDR1 as SGHRS and CDR2 as YFSETQ. CDR3 sequence: CASSFWPSDTDTQYF. The CDR3 region has the DNA TGCGCCAGCAGCTTCTGGCCTAGCGACACAGATACGCAGTATTTT.

The chain carries TRBV2 and TRBJ2-2, with 7 bases fitting TRBD1. V trimming: 3 bases; J trimming: 6 bases; junction bases outside the gene matches: 1. Germline CDR1 and CDR2: SNHLY and FYNNEI. This CDR3 spans 13 amino acids. The DNA of the CDR3 is TGTGCCAGCAGTGATCAGGGGGCCGGGGAGCTGTTTTTT. Its protein is CASSDQGAGELFF.

Here the CDR3 reads CASSPGGSGNEKLFF. The CDR3 nucleotides are TGTGCCAGCAGCCCTGGAGGTTCGGGCAATGAAAAACTGTTTTTT. The rearrangement links TRBV7-9 to TRBJ1-4; D not resolved. This CDR3 is built from 15 residues. Germline V CDR1 and CDR2: SEHNR, FQNEAQ (reference sequence). V lost 5 bases and J 5 bases, leaving 15 bases between the germline ends.

The gene calls are TRBV6-5 and TRBJ2-7; D perhaps matches TRBD1 (6 bases). The V end lost 5 bases, the J end lost 2 bases, and 13 bases lay between the germline ends. This CDR3 is built from 14 residues. Germline V gives CDR1 MNHEY, CDR2 SVGAGI. In DNA, the CDR3 is TGTGCCAGCAGTCGTCAGGGGTCTACCTACGAGCAGTACTTC. This gives the protein CASSRQGSTYEQYF.

J is TRBJ2-5 and V is TRBV6-5, with no clear D. CDR3 length: 14 amino acids. CDR1 and CDR2 (germline): MNHEY, SVGAGI. Trimming shortened V by 0 bases and J by 5 bases, and 10 bases separated the two germline ends. CDR3 coding DNA: TGTGCCAGCAGTTACTCATGGGCAGATGAGACCCAGTACTTC. Amino acid sequence: CASSYSWADETQYF.

The rearrangement joins TRBV11-2 to TRBJ2-7; D uncertain. V lost 2 bases to trimming and J lost 4 bases, with 15 bases between them. This CDR3 is built from 15 residues. Per germline, CDR1 SGHAT and CDR2 FQNNGV. The CDR3 loop is CASSLRPGYAYEQYF. CDR3 nucleotide sequence: TGTGCCAGCAGCTTACGGCCAGGCTATGCGTACGAGCAGTACTTC.

This sequence joins TRBV5-5 and TRBJ1-2; weak D call: TRBD1 (5 bases). The CDR3 is 12 residues long. Germline CDR1 reads SGHKS; CDR2 reads YYEKEE (reference sequence). Trimming stripped 0 bases from V and 7 bases from J, with 7 bases between. The CDR3 loop reads CASSLEGSGYTF. The CDR3 DNA follows: TGTGCCAGCAGCTTGGAGGGGTCTGGCTACACCTTC.